The 24 T cell receptor beta chains below come from one sample, sequenced in a study of T cell repertoires in cytomegalovirus infection. Via MiXCR, TCRdb re-called the reads, giving one row per CDR3 protein. The sample yields approximately 500,000 distinct CDR3 sequences, 15% to 20% seen once. Sequencing was performed on CD8+ T cells from PBMCs. These TCRs come from a human donor in good health (CMV status not recorded). Some clones in this sample may be carry-over from other donors' samples.

This clonotype came up many times. This chain links TRBV12-3 or TRBV12-4 with TRBJ1-1, with D unresolved. V lost 2 bases and J lost 0, with 7 bases in between. The CDR3 has 14 residues. The CDR3, as DNA: TGTGCCAGCAGTTTACGGAGCATGAACACTGAAGCTTTCTTT. This translates into CASSLRSMNTEAFF.

The table lists this clonotype with many counts. This chain connects TRBV28 to TRBJ2-1, with D possibly called TRBD1 or TRBD2 (5 bases each). The CDR3 consists of 15 residues. CDR1 is MDHEN, CDR2 SYDVKM, per germline. Between the trimmed V and J ends, which lost 7 bases and 4 bases, there was a span of 17 bases. This chain's CDR3 is CASTLGASRYNEQFF. CDR3 nucleotides: TGTGCCAGCACTCTCGGGGCTAGCCGATACAATGAGCAGTTCTTC.

This clonotype occurred many times. The J gene is TRBJ1-2, the V gene TRBV7-6; D ambiguous. Germline loops: CDR1 SGHVS, CDR2 FNYEAQ. V was trimmed by 1 base and J by 5 bases, leaving 14 bases between them. CDR3 length: 15 residues. The CDR3 DNA follows: TGTGCCAGCAGCTTAGGAGATGGCGGCGGGTATGGCTACACCTTC. Translating it yields CASSLGDGGGYGYTF.

This clonotype was observed a handful of times. The chain carries TRBV28 and TRBJ1-6; 10 nucleotides agree with TRBD1. The CDR3 extends over 16 amino acids. V lost 1 base, J lost 15 bases, and 12 bases stayed unmatched. Germline CDR1 is MDHEN and CDR2 is SYDVKM. CDR3 sequence (DNA): TGTGCCAGCAGTTTATTTACTGGGACAGGGGATCTCCGCCTCCACTTT. Its protein is CASSLFTGTGDLRLHF.

This clonotype was detected only once. The chain couples TRBV11-2 to TRBJ1-2, with no clear D. CDR3 length: 15 residues. In germline, CDR1 is SGHAT, CDR2 FQNNGV. V was cut by 0 bases and J by 4 bases, with 12 bases left in between. In DNA, the CDR3 is TGTGCCAGCAGCTTAGAGGGTGCTATAGGCTATGGCTACACCTTC. It translates to CASSLEGAIGYGYTF.

The chain couples TRBV10-3 to TRBJ2-1; no clear D. V gave up 3 bases and J gave up 9 bases, with 9 bases separating them. The CDR3 sequence is 12 residues long. Germline lookup yields CDR1 ENHRY and CDR2 SYGVKD. Here the CDR3 reads CAISDLRPEQFF. The CDR3 nucleotides are TGTGCCATCAGTGACCTCAGGCCTGAGCAGTTCTTC.

This clonotype was counted ten times or more. The V gene is TRBV6-5, the J gene TRBJ1-5, with D possibly TRBD1 on 5 matching bases. V was clipped by 2 bases and J by 6 bases, with 14 bases between them. Germline CDR1 is MNHEY and CDR2 is SVGAGI. This CDR3 has 15 amino acids. In DNA, the CDR3 is TGTGCCAGCAGTTACCGCAGGGAGGGGAGTCAGCCCCAGCATTTT. Its protein product is CASSYRREGSQPQHF.

This clonotype was counted at least ten times. The V call is TRBV15, the J call TRBJ2-1; the D is unclear. Germline CDR1 is LNHNV and CDR2 is YYDKDF (reference sequence). CDR3 length: 13 amino acids. V shed 3 bases and J shed 15 bases, with 18 bases lying between them. CDR3 protein: CATSRAQDPPGFF. CDR3 DNA: TGTGCCACCAGCAGGGCTCAGGACCCCCCAGGGTTCTTC.

This clonotype has more than one count but fewer than ten. The rearrangement uses TRBV2 and TRBJ1-5, with D possibly being TRBD1 (5 bases). This CDR3 region has 17 residues. CDR1 is SNHLY, CDR2 FYNNEI, per germline. The V gene lost 3 bases and the J gene lost 10 bases, with 25 bases spanning the gap. DNA for the CDR3: TGTGCCAGCAGTGACGTTTTCCGGGGCCCCCCTAAAGAACCCCAGCATTTT. Protein: CASSDVFRGPPKEPQHF.

This clonotype appeared many times. J is TRBJ1-4 and V is TRBV10-3, with 8 nucleotides matching TRBD1. The CDR3 is 16 residues long. Germline V gives CDR1 ENHRY, CDR2 SYGVKD. The ends lost 10 bases at V and 0 bases at J; junction bases unmatched: 10. CDR3 bases: TGTGCCAGCAGGACAGGGAGGAGAGCAACTAATGAAAAACTGTTTTTT. As protein: CASRTGRRATNEKLFF.

This rearrangement joins TRBV6-6 to TRBJ2-7, with no clear D. This CDR3 has 12 residues. Trimming stripped 8 bases from V and 0 bases from J, with 8 bases between. The V gene's germline CDR1 is MNHNY and CDR2 SVGAGI (reference sequence). CDR3 loop: CASQGSSYEQYF. The CDR3 nucleotides are TGTGCCAGCCAAGGCAGCTCCTACGAGCAGTACTTC.

CDR3 protein: CAWQTLIRGGNTEAFF. CDR3 in DNA: TGTGCCTGGCAGACCTTGATCAGGGGCGGGAACACTGAAGCTTTCTTT. This sequence joins TRBV30 and TRBJ1-1; a weak D match, TRBD1 (6 bases). The ends were cut back, 5 bases at V and 1 base at J, with 20 bases in the middle. From germline, CDR1 is GTSNPN and CDR2 SVGIG (reference sequence). CDR3 size: 16 residues.

V gene TRBV2 combines with J gene TRBJ2-1; 10 bases fit TRBD2. J lost 5 bases, V lost 7 bases, and 20 bases had no gene match. Germline loops: CDR1 SNHLY, CDR2 FYNNEI. The CDR3 contains 19 residues. This CDR3 is CASTDPGLARTKRDNEQFF. Written as DNA, the CDR3 is TGTGCCAGCACCGATCCGGGACTAGCGAGGACAAAACGTGACAATGAGCAGTTCTTC.

This clonotype was seen only a few times. The chain has TRBV27 and TRBJ2-7; no definite D call. This CDR3 is 12 amino acids long. The germline gives CDR1 MNHEY, CDR2 SMNVEV (reference sequence). With 4 bases removed from V and 5 bases from J, the gap between germline ends came to 9 bases. The CDR3 DNA is TGTGCCAGCAGTTCCCAGTACAACGAGCAGTACTTC. Protein: CASSSQYNEQYF.

This clonotype was seen just once. Since the CDR3 does not end with the conserved phenylalanine or tryptophan, this likely comes from a read error. This chain links TRBV5-6 with TRBJ2-7, with 9 bases fitting TRBD1. Germline values: CDR1 SGHDT, CDR2 YYEEEE. The V gene end was trimmed by 5 bases and the J gene end by 1 base; junction bases not matched to a gene: 1. The CDR3 has 13 amino acids. Here the CDR3 reads CASRGQGSYEQYL. CDR3 nucleotides: TGTGCCAGCAGAGGACAGGGGTCCTACGAGCAGTACTTA.

This clonotype occurred many times. The V and J genes are TRBV2 and TRBJ2-1; D remains ambiguous. Germline V gene sequence: CDR1 SNHLY, CDR2 FYNNEI. There are 13 residues in the CDR3. V was cut by 5 bases and J by 7 bases, with 12 bases left in between. CDR3 nucleotide sequence: TGTGCCAGCAGTTTCGTCAGTGATAATGAGCAGTTCTTC. Its translation: CASSFVSDNEQFF.

The table lists this clonotype with many counts. The rearrangement joins TRBV12-3 or TRBV12-4 to TRBJ1-5; D gene ambiguous. This CDR3 spans 16 amino acids. V dropped 4 bases and J dropped 0 bases, with 13 bases sitting between them. The CDR3 DNA follows: TGTGCCAGCAGTTATCGCATGGGTTATAGCAATCAGCCCCAGCATTTT. Translated, it gives CASSYRMGYSNQPQHF.

In its sample, this clonotype was seen many times. This sequence joins TRBV7-6 and TRBJ1-3; the match to TRBD1 covers 8 bases. V was clipped by 1 base and J by 4 bases; unmatched bases: 6. The CDR3 is made up of 16 amino acids. Germline V gene data show CDR1 as SGHVS and CDR2 as FNYEAQ. The CDR3 protein is CASSLGAQGDGNTIYF. CDR3 in DNA: TGTGCCAGCAGCTTAGGGGCACAGGGGGACGGAAACACCATATATTTT.

This clonotype was recorded at least ten times. The genes are TRBV27 and TRBJ2-1; 7 nucleotides line up with TRBD2. J gave up 7 bases and V 0 bases, and 6 bases lay outside the gene matches. The CDR3 runs to 15 residues. Per the germline V gene, CDR1 is MNHEY and CDR2 is SMNVEV (reference sequence). The CDR3 loop is CASSLSGGSRNEQFF. In nucleotides, the CDR3 is TGTGCCAGCAGTTTATCGGGCGGGAGTAGAAATGAGCAGTTCTTC.

This clonotype has more than one count but fewer than ten. The J gene is TRBJ2-5, the V gene TRBV5-4; maybe TRBD1 (6 bases). Germline V gene data show CDR1 as SGHNT and CDR2 as YYREEE (reference sequence). The ends were cut back, 4 bases at V and 2 bases at J, with 9 bases in the middle. CDR3 length: 13 residues. For the CDR3, the DNA is TGTGCCAGCAGCGACGGACAGCAAGAGACCCAGTACTTC. Translating it yields CASSDGQQETQYF.

In this sample, this clonotype turned up many times. The V and J genes are TRBV20-1 and TRBJ2-1, with TRBD2 identical over 10 bases. V was pared by 5 bases and J by 1 base, with 8 bases of the junction left unmatched. Germline values: CDR1 DFQATT, CDR2 SNEGSKA (reference sequence). The CDR3 totals 16 residues. Here the CDR3 reads CSAPIGLAASYNEQFF. CDR3 in DNA: TGCAGTGCTCCGATAGGACTAGCGGCATCCTACAATGAGCAGTTCTTC.

The sample holds a few counts of this clonotype. The rearrangement uses TRBV28 and TRBJ2-7, with D perhaps TRBD1 (5 bases). Per the germline V gene, CDR1 is MDHEN and CDR2 is SYDVKM. There are 14 residues in the CDR3. The V and J ends lost 3 bases and 1 base respectively, with 10 bases between them. The CDR3 sequence is CASSFQGGSYEQYF. The CDR3 DNA is TGTGCCAGCAGTTTCCAGGGTGGATCCTACGAGCAGTACTTC.

The rearrangement joins TRBV30 to TRBJ1-4; 7 bases line up with TRBD1. The V gene's germline CDR1 is GTSNPN and CDR2 SVGIG (reference sequence). The CDR3 loop spans 15 amino acids. Germline trimming cut 3 bases from V and 6 bases from J; bases unmatched to any gene: 10. This CDR3 is CAWRGRTGRHEKLFF. The DNA for the CDR3 is TGTGCCTGGAGGGGTCGGACAGGACGCCATGAAAAACTGTTTTTT.

In its sample, this clonotype was seen many times. J is TRBJ1-5 and V is TRBV6-1; D gene uncertain. Trimming took off 0 bases at V and 4 bases at J, with 10 bases between the two ends. This CDR3 has 15 residues. Germline-derived CDR1 and CDR2 are MNHNS and SASEGT. The CDR3 spells CASSEALAANQPQHF. The CDR3 DNA reads as TGTGCCAGCAGTGAAGCGCTGGCGGCTAATCAGCCCCAGCATTTT.